These 31 T cell receptor beta chains were all obtained from the same sample, sequenced in a study of spatial heterogeneity in lung cancer. Described time point: sample taken at primary tumor resection. Frozen PBMC, nontumor lung or tumor provided whole RNA, which was sequenced unsorted. From the 5' RACE reads, TCRdb called clonotypes with MiXCR, one entry per CDR3 protein. The repertoire has about 82,000 distinct CDR3 sequences, around 13% of them found once; the top ten carry 4.5% to 5.5%. The specimen was PBMCs, collected at surgery. The receptor set was obtained from a male donor with early-stage non-small cell lung cancer.

This clonotype was seen a few times. This chain uses TRBV12-3 or TRBV12-4 with TRBJ2-1; D possibly corresponds to TRBD1 (5 bases). Trimming removed 8 bases at V and 0 bases at J, with 14 bases between. This CDR3 comprises 15 residues. The chain's CDR3 is CASDQGATSYNEQFF. Here the CDR3 DNA reads TGTGCCAGCGACCAAGGGGCTACCTCCTACAATGAGCAGTTCTTC.

The sample holds a few counts of this clonotype. The V and J genes are TRBV12-3 or TRBV12-4 and TRBJ1-6, with D perhaps TRBD1 (6 bases). This CDR3 contains 12 residues. Trimming pared 6 bases from V and 14 bases from J, leaving 14 bases between. The CDR3 here is CASSSGTLALHF. The CDR3 coding sequence is TGTGCCAGCAGCTCGGGGACATTGGCCCTCCACTTT.

The chain recombines TRBV29-1 with TRBJ1-1; tentative D call: TRBD1 (6 bases). Trimming left V 1 base short and J 0 bases short, with 21 bases between. The CDR3 is 18 amino acids. Germline assignment: CDR1 SQVTM and CDR2 ANQGSEA. CDR3: CSVEVRGEGVALNTEAFF. In nucleotides, the CDR3 is TGCAGCGTTGAAGTCCGGGGAGAGGGGGTTGCCTTGAACACTGAAGCTTTCTTT. Filled out from reference TRBV29-1 and TRBJ1-1, the complete variable domain reads SAVISQKPSRDICQRGTSLTIQCQVDSQVTMMFWYRQQPGQSLTLIATANQGSEATYESGFVIDKFPISRPNLTFSTLTVSNMSPEDSSIYLCSVEVRGEGVALNTEAFFGQGTRLTVV.

The chain links TRBV6-1 to TRBJ2-1; 8 bases align to TRBD1. The CDR3 covers 15 residues. Trimming cost V 3 bases and J 7 bases; bases outside gene matches: 8. Germline loops: CDR1 MNHNS, CDR2 SASEGT. CDR3 protein: CASSDHDRGKNEQFF. Written as DNA, the CDR3 is TGTGCCAGCAGTGATCACGACAGGGGTAAGAATGAGCAGTTCTTC.

The chain has TRBV6-1 and TRBJ2-5; tentatively, D is TRBD1 (5 bases). The V gene's germline CDR1 is MNHNS and CDR2 SASEGT. Trimming took 0 bases from V and 7 from J, leaving 18 bases between them. CDR3 length: 16 residues. For the CDR3, the DNA is TGTGCCAGCAGTGAAGCGTGGGGCAGCCTCCAGGGGACCCAGTACTTC. The encoded protein is CASSEAWGSLQGTQYF.

This clonotype was picked up a small number of times. The chain combines TRBV30 with TRBJ1-1; D unclear. There are 11 residues in the CDR3. The V gene's germline CDR1 is GTSNPN and CDR2 SVGIG (reference sequence). Trimming shortened V by 4 bases and J by 1 base, and 4 bases separated the two germline ends. This CDR3 is CAWMANTEAFF. The CDR3, as DNA: TGTGCCTGGATGGCGAACACTGAAGCTTTCTTT.

The V and J genes are TRBV19 and TRBJ2-1; 7 nucleotides line up with TRBD1. V shed 6 bases, J shed 6 bases, and the junction held 14 bases outside the gene matches. CDR3 length: 16 residues. Germline CDR1 and CDR2: LNHDA and SQIVND (reference sequence). CDR3 amino acids: CASRPGQSIVGNEQFF. CDR3 bases: TGTGCCAGTAGACCGGGACAGAGCATCGTCGGCAATGAGCAGTTCTTC.

The rearrangement links TRBV20-1 to TRBJ2-5; D might be TRBD1 (5 bases). The V and J ends lost 5 bases and 2 bases respectively, with 9 bases between them. The CDR3 loop spans 12 amino acids. Per the germline V gene, CDR1 is DFQATT and CDR2 is SNEGSKA (reference sequence). CDR3 protein: CSADRRQETQYF. In DNA, the CDR3 is TGCAGTGCTGACAGAAGACAAGAGACCCAGTACTTC.

This clonotype came up a few times. This chain joins TRBV10-3 and TRBJ1-6; no definite D call. V lost 2 bases and J 10 bases, leaving 12 bases between the germline ends. The length of the CDR3 is 14 residues. CDR1 and CDR2 (germline): ENHRY, SYGVKD. Here the CDR3 DNA reads TGTGCCATCAGTGAGGAGCGGGATATCTCACCCCTCCACTTT. Amino acid sequence: CAISEERDISPLHF.

This clonotype came up many times. The chain recombines TRBV5-1 with TRBJ1-1, with D perhaps matching TRBD1 (6 bases). Germline CDR1 and CDR2: SGHRS and YFSETQ. Trimming removed 3 bases at V and 8 bases at J, with 14 bases between. The CDR3 sequence is 13 residues long. In nucleotides, the CDR3 is TGCGCCAGCAGCTCCCACGGGGGGCAGGAAGCTTTCTTT. It codes for CASSSHGGQEAFF.

This rearrangement joins TRBV11-1 to TRBJ1-4; D gene uncertain. Looked up from germline, CDR1 is SGHAT and CDR2 is FQDESV (reference sequence). Trimming stripped 1 base from V and 8 bases from J, with 8 bases between. This CDR3 contains 13 residues. CDR3 loop: CASSLGVVEKLFF. The DNA of the CDR3 is TGTGCCAGCAGCTTAGGGGTCGTCGAAAAACTGTTTTTT.

The chain has TRBV29-1 and TRBJ1-1; D unresolved. The CDR3 totals 17 residues. Trimming left V 0 bases short and J 3 bases short, with 20 bases between. CDR1 is SQVTM, CDR2 ANQGSEA, per germline. The CDR3 protein is CSVEDQARTGGDTEAFF. The CDR3 DNA follows: TGCAGCGTTGAAGATCAGGCCCGTACCGGTGGAGACACTGAAGCTTTCTTT.

This clonotype appeared a few times. J is TRBJ2-1 and V is TRBV23-1; no definite D call. TRBV23-1 is flagged as an ORF with uncertain function. This CDR3 has 9 amino acids. V was trimmed by 4 bases and J by 11 bases, leaving 3 bases between them. CDR3 coding DNA: TGCGCCAGCAGTCCAAAGCAGTTCTTC. Protein: CASSPKQFF.

This clonotype has more than one count but fewer than ten. The chain is built from TRBV27 and TRBJ2-7; D is unclear. Trimming stripped 1 base from V and 2 bases from J, with 9 bases between. The CDR3 has 14 residues. Germline V gene sequence: CDR1 MNHEY, CDR2 SMNVEV (reference sequence). The CDR3 nucleotides are TGTGCCAGCAGTTTATTTGGGCCTGCCTACGAGCAGTACTTC. Translation: CASSLFGPAYEQYF.

This clonotype was recorded a few times. The CDR3, as DNA: TGCAGTGCTAGAGATGGAGCTAGCGGGAGAACAGATACGCAGTATTTT. Translating it yields CSARDGASGRTDTQYF. The gene calls are TRBV20-1 and TRBJ2-3; 10 nucleotides line up with TRBD2. The CDR3 is made up of 16 amino acids. Germline CDR1 is DFQATT and CDR2 is SNEGSKA (reference sequence). With 0 bases clipped from V and 3 bases from J, the junction kept 6 bases outside the gene matches.

Here the CDR3 DNA reads TGCAGCGTTAAACAGGGAGGTGAAAAACTGTTTTTT. As protein: CSVKQGGEKLFF. The chain links TRBV29-1 to TRBJ1-4, with a tentative D call TRBD1 (6 bases). V lost 5 bases and J lost 7, with 11 bases in between. This CDR3 contains 12 residues. Germline V gene data show CDR1 as SQVTM and CDR2 as ANQGSEA.

This rearrangement joins TRBV29-1 to TRBJ2-7; TRBD1 matches at 9 bases. Germline V gives CDR1 SQVTM, CDR2 ANQGSEA. V lost 6 bases and J lost 5; bases outside the gene matches: 11. The CDR3 length is 14 residues. As DNA, the CDR3 is TGCAGCGTCTCAAAACCGGGACAGGGCAACGAGCAGTACTTC. Translation gives CSVSKPGQGNEQYF.

This clonotype was seen a handful of times. CDR3 sequence: CASSGADATNEKLFF. The CDR3 DNA sequence: TGTGCCAGCAGCGGAGCGGACGCAACTAATGAAAAACTGTTTTTT. This sequence joins TRBV6-1 and TRBJ1-4, with D hard to call. This CDR3 contains 15 residues. Trimming took 6 bases from V and 0 from J, leaving 11 bases between them. Germline V gives CDR1 MNHNS, CDR2 SASEGT.

The table lists this clonotype with many counts. The CDR3 sequence: CASSQIIAGQAGYGYTF. DNA of the CDR3: TGTGCCAGCAGCCAAATCATCGCTGGACAGGCGGGCTATGGCTACACCTTC. This sequence joins TRBV4-2 and TRBJ1-2; 7 bases match TRBD1. The trim removed 2 bases at V and 4 bases at J, leaving 13 bases unmatched. Germline V lookup: CDR1 LGHNA, CDR2 YNFKEQ. There are 17 residues in the CDR3.

In this sample, this clonotype turned up many times. The chain carries TRBV4-2 and TRBJ1-1; D is possibly TRBD1 (5 bases). The CDR3 is 15 residues long. The germline CDR1 and CDR2 sequences are LGHNA and YNFKEQ. V was cut by 0 bases and J by 0 bases, with 8 bases left in between. CDR3 bases: TGTGCCAGCAGCCAAGATGCAGGGATGAACACTGAAGCTTTCTTT. It is translated as CASSQDAGMNTEAFF.

This clonotype was seen a few times. DNA of the CDR3: TGTGCCAGCAGGGAGATCTCTGGGGCCAACGTCCTGACTTTC. It encodes CASREISGANVLTF. The V call is TRBV2, the J call TRBJ2-6; D gene uncertain. The CDR3 covers 14 residues. Germline V lookup: CDR1 SNHLY, CDR2 FYNNEI. V was shortened by 6 bases and J by 0 bases, with 6 bases between the two germline ends.

This clonotype was counted a few times. The CDR3 protein is CASSPQRYGEDFGTGELFF. DNA for the CDR3: TGTGCCAGCAGCCCCCAACGGTACGGGGAAGATTTTGGCACCGGGGAGCTGTTTTTT. The chain employs TRBV7-2 and TRBJ2-2; tentative D call: TRBD2 (5 bases). Germline CDR1 reads SGHTA; CDR2 reads FQGNSA. V lost 5 bases and J lost 4, with 26 bases in between. The CDR3 totals 19 residues.

J is TRBJ1-2 and V is TRBV27; 8 nucleotides align to TRBD1. The V gene end was trimmed by 3 bases and the J gene end by 8 bases; junction bases not matched to a gene: 5. CDR1 is MNHEY, CDR2 SMNVEV, per germline (reference sequence). The CDR3 extends over 13 amino acids. The CDR3, as DNA: TGTGCCAGCAGTTTCCAGGGGGCGGTGGGCTACACCTTC. Translation: CASSFQGAVGYTF.

The chain joins TRBV27 to TRBJ2-3; TRBD2 might be the D (5 bases). This CDR3 contains 14 residues. The V gene's germline CDR1 is MNHEY and CDR2 SMNVEV (reference sequence). The ends were cut back, 7 bases at V and 0 bases at J, with 11 bases in the middle. CDR3 DNA sequence: TGTGCCAGCAATGGCGGGTATAGCACAGATACGCAGTATTTT. Its protein product is CASNGGYSTDTQYF.

This clonotype was counted at least ten times. V and J are TRBV12-3 or TRBV12-4 and TRBJ2-1, with 7 bases lining up with TRBD2. The trim removed 8 bases at V and 2 bases at J, leaving 3 bases unmatched. This CDR3 is built from 13 residues. The CDR3 reads CASLGLAYNEQFF. CDR3 bases: TGTGCCAGCCTCGGACTAGCCTACAATGAGCAGTTCTTC.

This sequence joins TRBV9 and TRBJ2-7; D is unclear. The CDR3 runs to 15 residues. CDR1 SGDLS and CDR2 YYNGEE come from the germline V gene. Trimming left V 4 bases short and J 2 bases short, with 16 bases between. This CDR3 reads CASSPGRLTPYEQYF. The CDR3 DNA reads as TGTGCCAGCAGCCCAGGCCGCTTGACTCCCTACGAGCAGTACTTC.

The V gene is TRBV18, the J gene TRBJ1-4; tentative D call: TRBD1 (6 bases). V was shortened by 6 bases and J by 8 bases, with 25 bases between the two germline ends. The CDR3 loop spans 17 amino acids. CDR1 is KGHSH, CDR2 LQKENI, per germline. In DNA form, the CDR3 reads TGTGCCAGCTCGGCCCAAAACCGGGACAAAAATGGCGAAAAACTGTTTTTT. This codes for CASSAQNRDKNGEKLFF.

This clonotype was observed a handful of times. The gene calls are TRBV14 and TRBJ2-3, with D possibly being TRBD2 (5 bases). The CDR3 runs 16 residues. Germline CDR1 reads SGHDN; CDR2 reads FVKESK. Trimming removed 4 bases at V and 2 bases at J, with 16 bases between. The CDR3 DNA is TGTGCCAGCAGCCTATACCAACGAGGGTCCACAGATACGCAGTATTTT. Translating gives CASSLYQRGSTDTQYF.

This clonotype was picked up a small number of times. The chain uses TRBV19 and TRBJ2-3; a possible D gene is TRBD1 (5 bases). The CDR3 sequence is 11 residues long. Germline-derived CDR1 and CDR2 are LNHDA and SQIVND (reference sequence). With 9 bases removed from V and 10 bases from J, the gap between germline ends came to 14 bases. CDR3 DNA sequence: TGTGCCAGCGCTGACAGTCAGGCGCAGTATTTT. This codes for CASADSQAQYF.

By share of the sample, this clonotype is large. The V and J genes are TRBV6-2 or TRBV6-3 and TRBJ2-7; D gene unclear. The germline V and J ends were trimmed by 2 bases and 2 bases, with 16 bases remaining between them. Germline CDR1 MNHEY, CDR2 SVGEGT. There are 16 residues in the CDR3. CDR3 coding DNA: TGTGCCAGCAGTTACGGGGTCCCAAGGATCCCCTACGAGCAGTACTTC. Translation: CASSYGVPRIPYEQYF.

Worth noting for this clonotype: This could be a read error, since a much larger clone is one nucleotide away. The gene calls are TRBV5-1 and TRBJ1-2, with 7 bases fitting TRBD1. V lost 4 bases, J lost 4 bases, and 10 bases stayed unmatched. CDR3 size: 15 residues. Germline V gives CDR1 SGHRS, CDR2 YFSETQ. For the CDR3, the DNA is TGCGCCAGCAGCGGTTACAGGGGAGCTGGCTATGGCTACACCTTC. This translates into CASSGYRGAGYGYTF.